Shown below are 30 T cell receptor beta chains from a single sample sequenced in a study of regulatory T cells in long-lasting Graves disease. Time point reported: persistent/refractory GD, antithyroid drugs over 5 years with positive TRAb. Following extraction of RNA from PBMCs, that RNA was used to make the TCR library. Investigators prepared the TCR beta libraries by applying iRepertoire HTBI primers and Arm-PCR of CDR3 regions. TCRdb re-called the multiplex PCR reads with MiXCR, one entry per CDR3 protein. The sample lists some 370,000 distinct CDR3 sequences; less than 25% were seen once. Sequenced material: peripheral blood mononuclear cells (PBMCs), taken when the disease was refractory, from a patient treated with antithyroid drugs. These receptors were collected from a female donor with Graves disease.

The rearrangement uses TRBV30 and TRBJ2-3; D possibly matches TRBD1 or TRBD2 (7 bases each). CDR1 is GTSNPN and CDR2 is SVGIG in the germline V gene (reference sequence). Trimming took off 5 bases at V and 12 bases at J, with 36 bases between the two ends. This CDR3 contains 18 residues. CDR3 DNA sequence: TGTGCCTGGGAGGGAGGGGGCGGTAACTACCATGCGAGCTGGCGTCAGTATTTT. This sequence encodes CAWEGGGGNYHASWRQYF.

This clonotype has only a few counts. This chain joins TRBV20-1 and TRBJ2-7, with 9 bases identical to TRBD1. CDR3 size: 15 residues. CDR1 DFQATT and CDR2 SNEGSKA come from the germline V gene (reference sequence). V lost 2 bases and J lost 3; bases outside the gene matches: 8. CDR3 residues: CSARPSTGGIYEQYF. CDR3 in DNA: TGCAGTGCTAGACCCTCGACAGGGGGGATCTACGAGCAGTACTTC.

There are a few counts of this clonotype. This sequence joins TRBV6-1 and TRBJ2-3, with TRBD2 as a possible D gene (6 bases). V was cut by 5 bases and J by 4 bases, with 13 bases left in between. CDR1 and CDR2 (germline): MNHNS, SASEGT. The CDR3 is 14 amino acids. CDR3 region: CASSPLSGADTQYF. The CDR3 bases are TGTGCCAGCAGTCCCCTTTCGGGGGCAGATACGCAGTATTTT.

There are a few counts of this clonotype. V gene TRBV27 combines with J gene TRBJ1-5, with D uncertain. The CDR3 has 13 amino acids. V was clipped by 2 bases and J by 3 bases, with 5 bases between them. CDR1 MNHEY and CDR2 SMNVEV come from the germline V gene (reference sequence). CDR3 DNA sequence: TGTGCCAGCAGTTTAAAAGACAATCAGCCCCAGCATTTT. Translated, it gives CASSLKDNQPQHF.

Concerning this clonotype itself: One end of the junction is discordant with germline, which a read error may explain. The chain is built from TRBV4-3 and TRBJ2-2; TRBD2 aligns across 9 bases. The CDR3 sequence is 15 residues long. CDR1 is LGHNA and CDR2 is YSLEER in the germline V gene. CDR3 region: CASGQASGMARELFF. The CDR3 DNA sequence: TGCGCCAGCGGCCAAGCTAGCGGGATGGCGCGGGAGCTGTTTTTT.

As to this clonotype: A clone one base away is much larger, so this may be a read error. The V gene is TRBV12-3 or TRBV12-4, the J gene TRBJ1-5; D is perhaps TRBD1 (5 bases). The CDR3 extends over 15 amino acids. In nucleotides, the CDR3 is TGTGCCAGCAGTTTAGCAATGGGACCAGGGCAGCCCCAGAATTTT. Translation: CASSLAMGPGQPQNF.

CDR3 nucleotide sequence: TGTGCCACCAGCCCTCATGGAGGAGGGGGAATGGGTGAGCAGTACTTC. It codes for CATSPHGGGGMGEQYF. J is TRBJ2-7 and V is TRBV24-1, with D perhaps being TRBD1 or TRBD2 (6 bases each). The CDR3 covers 16 residues. From germline, CDR1 is KGHDR and CDR2 SFDVKD. Trimming took 7 bases from V and 7 from J, leaving 25 bases between them.

This clonotype has a count of ten or more. This chain uses TRBV6-2 or TRBV6-3 with TRBJ2-2; the D is unclear. V lost 3 bases and J lost 4, with 3 bases in between. Per the germline V gene, CDR1 is MNHEY and CDR2 is SVGEGT. The CDR3 is made up of 12 amino acids. CDR3 nucleotide sequence: TGTGCCAGCAGTTATGGCACCGGGGAGCTGTTTTTT. Protein sequence: CASSYGTGELFF.

This clonotype was recorded many times. In DNA, the CDR3 is TGTGCCAGCAAGCCGTCGACAGCATCCTACGAGCAGTACTTC. It is translated as CASKPSTASYEQYF. The rearrangement links TRBV12-3 or TRBV12-4 to TRBJ2-7; TRBD1 is a possible D gene (5 bases). CDR3 length equals 14 residues. The V gene lost 7 bases and the J gene lost 1 base, with 14 bases spanning the gap.

This clonotype showed up just a few times. The chain combines TRBV9 with TRBJ1-4, with D tentatively TRBD1 (5 bases). CDR1 is SGDLS, CDR2 YYNGEE, per germline. CDR3 size: 15 residues. Between the trimmed V and J ends, which lost 0 bases and 3 bases, there was a span of 9 bases. Here the CDR3 reads CASSVEGNANEKLFF. DNA of the CDR3: TGTGCCAGCAGCGTAGAGGGGAATGCTAATGAAAAACTGTTTTTT.

This clonotype was seen many times. The chain carries TRBV27 and TRBJ1-1; D perhaps matches TRBD1 (5 bases). The CDR3 contains 18 residues. The V gene lost 3 bases and the J gene lost 1 base, with 21 bases spanning the gap. The germline gives CDR1 MNHEY, CDR2 SMNVEV (reference sequence). Here the CDR3 DNA reads TGTGCCAGCAGTTTTGGGGCCCCCAGTGGGGGAACGAACACTGAAGCTTTCTTT. Translated: CASSFGAPSGGTNTEAFF.

This chain joins TRBV30 and TRBJ1-5; D may be TRBD1 (5 bases). Per germline, CDR1 GTSNPN and CDR2 SVGIG (reference sequence). The ends were cut back, 1 base at V and 6 bases at J, with 13 bases in the middle. This CDR3 has 14 amino acids. CDR3 amino acids: CAWSGRRGGQPQHF. The CDR3 DNA reads TGTGCCTGGAGTGGCCGAAGGGGCGGTCAGCCCCAGCATTTT.

This clonotype was counted at least ten times. The genes are TRBV10-1 and TRBJ1-1; 7 bases fit TRBD1. The CDR3 is 13 amino acids. The V gene's germline CDR1 is WNHNN and CDR2 SYGVQD (reference sequence). After removal of 6 bases from V and 2 bases from J, the junction contained 3 bases not matched to a gene. The CDR3 sequence: CASRRDSNTEAFF. The DNA of the CDR3 is TGCGCCAGCAGACGGGACAGTAACACTGAAGCTTTCTTT.

This clonotype was seen more than once but under ten times. The chain uses TRBV5-1 and TRBJ2-2; no reliable D call. V dropped 4 bases and J dropped 1 base, with 8 bases sitting between them. This CDR3 comprises 14 residues. CDR1 and CDR2 (germline): SGHRS, YFSETQ. The CDR3 spells CASSPDENTGELFF. The CDR3, as DNA: TGCGCCAGCAGCCCCGACGAGAACACCGGGGAGCTGTTTTTT.

This clonotype has just a few counts. This chain connects TRBV7-2 to TRBJ2-2; 9 nucleotides match TRBD2. The germline V gene encodes CDR1 SGHTA and CDR2 FQGNSA. V shed 1 base and J 8 bases; nucleotides not matched to a gene: 8. This CDR3 has 16 amino acids. CDR3 coding DNA: TGTGCCAGCAGCTTAGATCGGCTAGCGGGAAAAGGGGAGCTGTTTTTT. Protein product: CASSLDRLAGKGELFF.

As to this clonotype: The CDR3 end shows no conserved phenylalanine or tryptophan, and so a read error is likely. The chain couples TRBV7-2 to TRBJ2-5; 7 bases match TRBD1. With 5 bases clipped from V and 0 bases from J, the junction kept 6 bases outside the gene matches. The germline V gene has CDR1 SGHTA and CDR2 FQGNSA. The CDR3 has 15 amino acids. For the CDR3, the DNA is TGTGCCAGCAGCCCCGGACAGGTTAACCAAGAGACCCAGTACTTA. Amino acid sequence: CASSPGQVNQETQYL.

The rearrangement uses TRBV6-1 and TRBJ1-6; 9 bases agree with TRBD1. This CDR3 spans 16 amino acids. After removal of 6 bases from V and 9 bases from J, the junction contained 12 bases not matched to a gene. Germline CDR1 reads MNHNS; CDR2 reads SASEGT. CDR3 in amino acids: CASSRLMDRGGSPLHF. In DNA, the CDR3 is TGTGCCAGCAGCCGACTCATGGACAGGGGCGGTTCACCCCTCCACTTT.

This clonotype has at least ten counts. V is TRBV28 and J is TRBJ1-1; D ambiguous. The CDR3 is made up of 14 amino acids. The ends were cut back, 1 base at V and 1 base at J, with 7 bases in the middle. The germline gives CDR1 MDHEN, CDR2 SYDVKM. CDR3 amino acids: CASSLYPSNTEAFF. The CDR3 nucleotides are TGTGCCAGCAGTTTATATCCATCGAACACTGAAGCTTTCTTT.

This clonotype has only a few counts. CDR3 sequence reads: CASRGQGSGELFF. The CDR3 DNA is TGTGCCAGCAGGGGACAGGGTTCCGGGGAGCTGTTTTTT. The rearrangement links TRBV6-1 to TRBJ2-2; 9 bases agree with TRBD1. This CDR3 is 13 amino acids long. Germline V lookup: CDR1 MNHNS, CDR2 SASEGT. The ends lost 6 bases at V and 6 bases at J; junction bases unmatched: 2.

This clonotype came up many times. The chain combines TRBV11-2 with TRBJ2-4; D gene unclear. The CDR3 is 12 amino acids. The V end was cut by 8 bases, the J end by 7 bases, with 12 bases between. The V gene's germline CDR1 is SGHAT and CDR2 FQNNGV. Written as DNA, the CDR3 is TGTGCCAGCGCGGCAGAATGGAACATTCAGTACTTC. Translating it yields CASAAEWNIQYF.

This clonotype has more than one count but fewer than ten. This chain uses TRBV28 with TRBJ2-7; D possibly corresponds to TRBD1 (6 bases). The CDR3 loop spans 14 amino acids. V was cut by 5 bases and J by 0 bases, with 11 bases left in between. Germline V gives CDR1 MDHEN, CDR2 SYDVKM. CDR3 DNA: TGTGCCAGCAGTACGAGACAGGCCTCCTACGAGCAGTACTTC. It specifies CASSTRQASYEQYF.

The CDR3 nucleotides are TGTGCCAGCAGCCAAGGAGGGCAGGGGGGGTACGAGCAGTACTTC. It translates to CASSQGGQGGYEQYF. The chain carries TRBV3-1 and TRBJ2-7, with D possibly called TRBD1 or TRBD2 (7 bases each). The germline V gene encodes CDR1 LGHDT and CDR2 YNNKEL (reference sequence). The V and J ends lost 1 base and 4 bases respectively, with 14 bases between them. The CDR3 is 15 amino acids.

This clonotype was detected a few times. This chain joins TRBV20-1 and TRBJ1-1; D unresolved. Trimming removed 6 bases from V and 1 base from J, with 15 bases in between. Germline V gene lookup returns CDR1 DFQATT and CDR2 SNEGSKA (reference sequence). This CDR3 comprises 14 residues. Here the CDR3 DNA reads TGCAGTGCCCCCCAAACCGGAGGGAACACTGAAGCTTTCTTT. This sequence encodes CSAPQTGGNTEAFF.

This clonotype showed up just a few times. This chain links TRBV7-3 with TRBJ2-5, with D tentatively TRBD1 (5 bases). Germline V gene lookup returns CDR1 SGHTA and CDR2 FQGTGA. This CDR3 spans 15 amino acids. Trimming took off 1 base at V and 2 bases at J, with 11 bases between the two ends. In DNA form, the CDR3 reads TGTGCCAGCAGCTTAAAGCCAGGGTTACAAGAGACCCAGTACTTC. Protein product: CASSLKPGLQETQYF.

The chain is built from TRBV6-2 or TRBV6-3 and TRBJ2-4, with 7 bases identical to TRBD2. This CDR3 spans 13 amino acids. Germline values: CDR1 MNHEY, CDR2 SVGEGT. The V and J ends lost 8 bases and 3 bases, in that order; junction bases with no gene match: 4. In DNA, the CDR3 is TGTGCCAGCGCGGGAGTAAGCAAAAACATTCAGTACTTC. It encodes CASAGVSKNIQYF.

A few counts support this clonotype. The chain uses TRBV3-2 and TRBJ2-4; TRBD1, the D gene given by the table, was not confirmed from the DNA. TRBV3-2 is a known pseudogene. There are 13 residues in the CDR3. CDR3 in amino acids: CASSFERGNIQYF. The CDR3 DNA reads as TGTGCCAGCAGCTTTGAACGGGGGAACATTCAGTACTTC.

Remarks on this clonotype: A much more abundant neighbour one base away suggests this may be a read error. Since the CDR3 does not end with the conserved phenylalanine or tryptophan, this likely comes from a read error. V gene TRBV5-6 combines with J gene TRBJ1-2, with a weak D call TRBD1 (5 bases). Germline loops: CDR1 SGHDT, CDR2 YYEEEE. The CDR3 runs 13 residues. Between the trimmed V and J ends, which lost 4 bases and 11 bases, there was a span of 18 bases. The CDR3 coding sequence is TGTGCCAGCAGCACCGGGACGAAGGATCAATACACCATC. Its protein product is CASSTGTKDQYTI.

The chain combines TRBV19 with TRBJ2-6; 7 nucleotides line up with TRBD1. The CDR3 has 17 residues. CDR1 is LNHDA and CDR2 is SQIVND in the germline V gene (reference sequence). V lost 7 bases and J lost 1; bases outside the gene matches: 10. CDR3 sequence: CASNPGQTFSGANVLTF. In nucleotides, the CDR3 is TGTGCCAGTAACCCGGGACAGACCTTTTCTGGGGCCAACGTCCTGACTTTC.

There are many counts of this clonotype. DNA of the CDR3: TGTGCCAGCAGCTCGAGGGTGAGGAACGGGGAGCTGTTTTTT. Protein sequence: CASSSRVRNGELFF. This chain joins TRBV11-2 and TRBJ2-2; tentatively, D is TRBD2 (5 bases). Germline V gives CDR1 SGHAT, CDR2 FQNNGV. Trimming took 4 bases from V and 7 from J, leaving 13 bases between them. The CDR3 totals 14 residues.

The chain recombines TRBV5-4 with TRBJ2-7; 7 bases are a match to TRBD1. Germline loops: CDR1 SGHNT, CDR2 YYREEE (reference sequence). This CDR3 region has 15 residues. V lost 4 bases, J lost 6 bases, and 13 bases stayed unmatched. CDR3 sequence reads: CASSARQGGLREQYF. Written as DNA, the CDR3 is TGTGCCAGCAGCGCCAGACAGGGTGGCCTACGCGAGCAGTACTTC.